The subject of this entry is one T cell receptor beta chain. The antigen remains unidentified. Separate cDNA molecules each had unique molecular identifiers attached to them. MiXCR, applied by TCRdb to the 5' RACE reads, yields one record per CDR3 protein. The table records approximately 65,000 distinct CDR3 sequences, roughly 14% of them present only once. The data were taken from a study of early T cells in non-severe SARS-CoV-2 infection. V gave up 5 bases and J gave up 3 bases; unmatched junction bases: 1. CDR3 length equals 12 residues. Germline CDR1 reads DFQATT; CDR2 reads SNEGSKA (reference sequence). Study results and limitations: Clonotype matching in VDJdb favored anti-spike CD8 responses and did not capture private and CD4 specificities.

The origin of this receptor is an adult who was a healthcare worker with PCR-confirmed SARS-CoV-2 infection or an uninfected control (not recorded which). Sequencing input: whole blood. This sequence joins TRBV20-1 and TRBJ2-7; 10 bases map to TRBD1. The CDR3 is CSAWDRGYEQYF. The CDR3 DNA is TGCAGTGCTTGGGACAGGGGCTACGAGCAGTACTTC.